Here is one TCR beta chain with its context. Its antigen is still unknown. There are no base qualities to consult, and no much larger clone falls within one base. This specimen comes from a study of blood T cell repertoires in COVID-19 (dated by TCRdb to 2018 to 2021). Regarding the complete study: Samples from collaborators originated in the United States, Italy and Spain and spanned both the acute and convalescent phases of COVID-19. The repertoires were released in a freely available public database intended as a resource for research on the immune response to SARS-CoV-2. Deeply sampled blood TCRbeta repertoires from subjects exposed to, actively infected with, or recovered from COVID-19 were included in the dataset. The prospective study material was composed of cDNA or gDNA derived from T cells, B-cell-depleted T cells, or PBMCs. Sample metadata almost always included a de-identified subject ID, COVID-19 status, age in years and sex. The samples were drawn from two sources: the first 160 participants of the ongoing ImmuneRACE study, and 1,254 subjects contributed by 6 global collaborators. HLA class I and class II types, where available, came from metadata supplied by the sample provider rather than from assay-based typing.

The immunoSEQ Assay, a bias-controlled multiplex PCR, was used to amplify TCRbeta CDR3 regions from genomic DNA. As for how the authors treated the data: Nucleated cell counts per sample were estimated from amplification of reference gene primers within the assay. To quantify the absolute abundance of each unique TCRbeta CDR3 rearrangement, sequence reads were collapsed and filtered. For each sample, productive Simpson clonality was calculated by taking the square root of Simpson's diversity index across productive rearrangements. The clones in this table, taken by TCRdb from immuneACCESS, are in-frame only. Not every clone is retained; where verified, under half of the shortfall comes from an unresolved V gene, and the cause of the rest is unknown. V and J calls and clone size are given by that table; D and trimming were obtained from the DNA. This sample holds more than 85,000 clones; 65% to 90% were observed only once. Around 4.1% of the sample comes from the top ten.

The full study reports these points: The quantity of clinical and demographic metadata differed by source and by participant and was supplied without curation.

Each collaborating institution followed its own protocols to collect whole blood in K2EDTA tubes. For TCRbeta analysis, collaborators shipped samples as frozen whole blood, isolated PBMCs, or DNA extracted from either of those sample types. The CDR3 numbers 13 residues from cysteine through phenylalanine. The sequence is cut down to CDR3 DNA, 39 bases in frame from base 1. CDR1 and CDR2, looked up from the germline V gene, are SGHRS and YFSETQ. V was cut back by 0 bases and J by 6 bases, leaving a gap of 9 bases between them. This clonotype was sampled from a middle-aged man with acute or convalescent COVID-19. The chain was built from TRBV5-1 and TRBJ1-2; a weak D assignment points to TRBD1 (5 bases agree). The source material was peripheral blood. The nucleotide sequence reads TGCGCCAGCAGCTTGGCAGGGTCTGATGGCTACACCTTC. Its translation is CASSLAGSDGYTF.